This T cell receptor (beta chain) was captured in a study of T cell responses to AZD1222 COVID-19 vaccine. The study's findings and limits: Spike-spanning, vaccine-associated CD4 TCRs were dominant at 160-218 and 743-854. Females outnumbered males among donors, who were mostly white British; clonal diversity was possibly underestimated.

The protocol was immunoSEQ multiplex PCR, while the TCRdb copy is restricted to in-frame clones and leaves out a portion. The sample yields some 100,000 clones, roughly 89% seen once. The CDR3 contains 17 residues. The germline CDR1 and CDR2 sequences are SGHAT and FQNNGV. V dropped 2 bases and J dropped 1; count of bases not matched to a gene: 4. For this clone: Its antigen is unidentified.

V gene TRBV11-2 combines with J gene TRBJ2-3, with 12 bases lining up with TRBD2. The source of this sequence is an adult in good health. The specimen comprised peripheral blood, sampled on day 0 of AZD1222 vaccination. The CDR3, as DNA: TGTGCCAGCAGCTTACCTAGCGGGGGGGCTGGCACAGATACGCAGTATTTT. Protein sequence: CASSLPSGGAGTDTQYF.